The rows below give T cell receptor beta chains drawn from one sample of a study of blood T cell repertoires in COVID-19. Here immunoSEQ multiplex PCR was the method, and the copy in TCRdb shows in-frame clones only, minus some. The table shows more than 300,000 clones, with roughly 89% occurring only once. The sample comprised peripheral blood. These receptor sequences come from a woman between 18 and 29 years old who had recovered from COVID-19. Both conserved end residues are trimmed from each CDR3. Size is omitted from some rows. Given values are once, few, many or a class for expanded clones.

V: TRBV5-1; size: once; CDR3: ASSLVRTGDTEAF
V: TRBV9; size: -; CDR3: ASSVAGSSYNSPLH
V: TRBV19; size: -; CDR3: ASNAAGLAGASGELF
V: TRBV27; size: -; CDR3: ASREGFNTVGELF
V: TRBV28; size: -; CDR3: ASSFGGLSYNEQF
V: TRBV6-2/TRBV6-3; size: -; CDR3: ASSYSLGTLSSYNSPLH
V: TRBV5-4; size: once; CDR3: ASRLGQATDTQY
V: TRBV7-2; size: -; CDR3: ASSPGLISSSGNTIY
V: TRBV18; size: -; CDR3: ASSPNSIGSGNTIY
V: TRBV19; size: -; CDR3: ASSIIVLAGDEQF
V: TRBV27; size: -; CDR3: ASSLSLASGRNEQF
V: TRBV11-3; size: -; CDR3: ASSLDGRATDTQY
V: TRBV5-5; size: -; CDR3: ASSPEPAWGDEQF
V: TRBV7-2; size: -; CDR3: ASSPSWNEQF
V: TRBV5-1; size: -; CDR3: ASSPGTGPNEKLF
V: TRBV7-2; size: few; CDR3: ASSLGQGGNEKLF
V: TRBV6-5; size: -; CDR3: ASSYFGTGGTGELF
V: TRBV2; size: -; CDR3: ASSEGGTGNTIY
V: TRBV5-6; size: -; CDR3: ASSSTSVNTGELF
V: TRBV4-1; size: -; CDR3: ASSPLAGGYNEQF
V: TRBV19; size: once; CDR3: ASSVRALTVNTEAF
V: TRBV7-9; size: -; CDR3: ASSIGQGAGGNTIY
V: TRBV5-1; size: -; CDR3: ASSLRTVPQGGTGELF
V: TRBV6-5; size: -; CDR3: ASSYAGTDNEKLF
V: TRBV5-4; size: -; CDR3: ASKQDLQETQY
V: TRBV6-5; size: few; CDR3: ASSYSTGGSTEAF
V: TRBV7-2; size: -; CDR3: ASSSPRQPQETQY
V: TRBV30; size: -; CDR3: AWRYRGPTEAF
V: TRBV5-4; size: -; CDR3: ASSLTGLADNEQF